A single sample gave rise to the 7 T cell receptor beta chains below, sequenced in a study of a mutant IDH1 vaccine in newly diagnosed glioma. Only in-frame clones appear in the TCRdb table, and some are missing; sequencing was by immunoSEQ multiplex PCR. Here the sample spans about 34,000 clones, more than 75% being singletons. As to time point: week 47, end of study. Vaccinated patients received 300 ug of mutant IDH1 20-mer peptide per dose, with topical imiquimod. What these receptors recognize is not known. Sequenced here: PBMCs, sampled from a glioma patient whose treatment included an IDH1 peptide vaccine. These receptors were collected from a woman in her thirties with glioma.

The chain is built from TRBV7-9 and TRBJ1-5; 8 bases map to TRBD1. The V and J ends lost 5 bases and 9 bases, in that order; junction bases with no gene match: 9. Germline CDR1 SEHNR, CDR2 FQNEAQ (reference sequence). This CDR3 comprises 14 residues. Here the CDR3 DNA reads TGTGCCAGCAGCCCGGCGACAGGGGCGAGGCCCCAGCATTTT. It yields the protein CASSPATGARPQHF. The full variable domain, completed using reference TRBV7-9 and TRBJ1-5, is DTGVSQNPRHKITKRGQNVTFRCDPISEHNRLYWYRQTLGQGPEFLTYFQNEAQLEKSRLLSDRFSAERPKGSFSTLEIQRTEQGDSAMYLCASSPATGARPQHFGDGTRLSIL.

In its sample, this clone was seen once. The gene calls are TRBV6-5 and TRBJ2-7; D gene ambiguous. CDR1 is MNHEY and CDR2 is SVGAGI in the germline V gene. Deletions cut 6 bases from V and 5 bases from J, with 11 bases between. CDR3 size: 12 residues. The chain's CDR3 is CASSRVDHEQYF. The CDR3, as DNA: TGTGCCAGCAGCCGGGTTGACCACGAGCAGTACTTC.

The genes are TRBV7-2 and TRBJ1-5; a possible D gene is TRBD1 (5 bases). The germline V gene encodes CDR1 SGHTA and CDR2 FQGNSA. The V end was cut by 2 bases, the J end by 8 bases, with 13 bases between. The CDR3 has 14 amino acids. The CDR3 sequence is CASSLFGGTEPQHF. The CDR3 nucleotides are TGTGCCAGCAGCTTATTTGGGGGGACGGAGCCCCAGCATTTT.

The CDR3 DNA reads TGTGCCAGCAGCTTAGTCGGACTAGCGGGCGAGCAGTACTTC. Its protein product is CASSLVGLAGEQYF. This rearrangement joins TRBV7-2 to TRBJ2-7; 11 bases agree with TRBD2. This CDR3 has 14 amino acids. CDR1 is SGHTA and CDR2 is FQGNSA in the germline V gene. The J segment lost 6 bases and the V segment lost 1 base, leaving 2 bases of the junction unmatched. The full variable domain, in which reference TRBV7-2 and TRBJ2-7 provide the parts outside the CDR3, is GAGVSQSPSNKVTEKGKDVELRCDPISGHTALYWYRQSLGQGLEFLIYFQGNSAPDKSGLPSDRFSAERTGGSVSTLTIQRTQQEDSAVYLCASSLVGLAGEQYFGPGTRLTVT.

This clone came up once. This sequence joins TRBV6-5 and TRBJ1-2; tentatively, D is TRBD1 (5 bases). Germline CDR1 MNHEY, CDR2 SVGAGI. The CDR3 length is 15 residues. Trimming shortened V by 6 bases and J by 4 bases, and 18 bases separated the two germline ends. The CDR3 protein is CASRPSPQTAYGYTF. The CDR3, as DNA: TGTGCCAGCAGACCCTCACCCCAGACAGCCTATGGCTACACCTTC.

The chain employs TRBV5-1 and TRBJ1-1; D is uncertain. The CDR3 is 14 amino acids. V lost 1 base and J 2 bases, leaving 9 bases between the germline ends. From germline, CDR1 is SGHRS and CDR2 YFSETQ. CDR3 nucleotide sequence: TGCGCCAGCAGCTTGAGTCCATCCAACACTGAAGCTTTCTTT. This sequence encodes CASSLSPSNTEAFF.

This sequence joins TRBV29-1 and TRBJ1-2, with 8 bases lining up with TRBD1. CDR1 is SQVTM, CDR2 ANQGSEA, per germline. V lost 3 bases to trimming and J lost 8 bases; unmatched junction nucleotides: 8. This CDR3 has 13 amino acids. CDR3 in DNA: TGCAGCGTTGAGGGCCAGGGGGCGAGAGGCTACACCTTC. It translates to CSVEGQGARGYTF.